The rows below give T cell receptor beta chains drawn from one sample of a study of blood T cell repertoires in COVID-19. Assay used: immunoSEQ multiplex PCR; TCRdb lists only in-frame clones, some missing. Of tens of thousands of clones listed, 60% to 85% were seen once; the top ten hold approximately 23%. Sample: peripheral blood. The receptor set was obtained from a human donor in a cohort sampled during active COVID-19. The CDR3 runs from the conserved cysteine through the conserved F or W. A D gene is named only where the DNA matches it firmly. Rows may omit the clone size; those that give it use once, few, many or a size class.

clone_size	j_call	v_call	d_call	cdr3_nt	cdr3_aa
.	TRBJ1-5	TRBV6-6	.	TGTGCCAGCAGTTACTCGGCCGATCAGCCCCAGCATTTT	CASSYSADQPQHF
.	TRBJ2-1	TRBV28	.	TGTGCCAGCAGCGCAGACAGTGGAGAATACAATGAGCAGTTCTTC	CASSADSGEYNEQFF
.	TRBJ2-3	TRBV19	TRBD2	TGTGCCAGTAGCCCAGGACTAGCGGGTGCCCTTAGCACAGATACGCAGTATTTT	CASSPGLAGALSTDTQYF
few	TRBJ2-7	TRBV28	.	TGTGCCAGCAGTTTGTGGGGGGTTGACTACGAGCAGTACTTC	CASSLWGVDYEQYF
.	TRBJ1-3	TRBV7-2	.	TGTGCCAGCAGCTTAGACCCAGGGCAATTCACTGGAAACACCATATATTTT	CASSLDPGQFTGNTIYF
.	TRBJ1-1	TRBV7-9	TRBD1	TGTGCCAGCAGCCTGGGACAGGCTCAGAACACTGAAGCTTTCTTT	CASSLGQAQNTEAFF
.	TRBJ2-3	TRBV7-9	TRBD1	TGTGCCAGCAAACTCCCAGGACAGGGTAGCACAGATACGCAGTATTTT	CASKLPGQGSTDTQYF
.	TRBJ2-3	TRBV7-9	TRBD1	TGTGCCAGCAGCTTTCGACTTGGACAGGGAAGGAGGGATACGCAGTATTTT	CASSFRLGQGRRDTQYF
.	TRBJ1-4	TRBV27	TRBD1	TGTGCCAGCAGGCGACAGGGGGCACCGGTAGGTGAAAAACTGTTTTTT	CASRRQGAPVGEKLFF
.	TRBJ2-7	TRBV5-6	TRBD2	TGTGCCAGCAGTTCCAGACTAGCGGGGGAGTACTACGAGCAGTACTTC	CASSSRLAGEYYEQYF
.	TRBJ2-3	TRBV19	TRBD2	TGTGCCAGTAGTATCGGGACTAGCGGGGGTGGAACAGATACGCAGTATTTT	CASSIGTSGGGTDTQYF
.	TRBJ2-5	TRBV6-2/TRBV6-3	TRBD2	TGTGCCAGCAGTTACATGGGCGGGGGGGCCAACGAAGAGACCCAGTACTTC	CASSYMGGGANEETQYF
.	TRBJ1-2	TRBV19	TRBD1	TGTGCCAGAGGACCCGGGACAGGGAGTCACTATGGCTACACCTTC	CARGPGTGSHYGYTF
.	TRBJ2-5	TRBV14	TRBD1	TGTGCCAGCAGCTACAGCTCCGGGACAGGGGCAGAGACCCAGTACTTC	CASSYSSGTGAETQYF
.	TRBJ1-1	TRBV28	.	TGTGCCAGCAGTTTTTCGAACAGGGAGAAAGCTTTCTTT	CASSFSNREKAFF
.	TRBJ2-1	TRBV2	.	TGTGCCAGCAGCTCTTTTAATGAGCAGTTCTTC	CASSSFNEQFF
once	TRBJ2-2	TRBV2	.	TGTGCCAGCAGACCGGGAGTTTCCGGGAGAGTCGGGGAGCTGTTTTTT	CASRPGVSGRVGELFF
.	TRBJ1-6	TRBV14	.	TGTGCCAGCAGCCAAGATAAGGGGACTTGGGGTAATTCACCCCTCCACTTT	CASSQDKGTWGNSPLHF
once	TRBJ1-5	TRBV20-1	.	TGCAGTGCTAGTACCGTTCAGTACAATCAGCCCCAGCATTTT	CSASTVQYNQPQHF
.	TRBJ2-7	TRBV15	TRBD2	TGTGCCACCAGCAGAGGGTCAGCGGGAGAGGAGGAGCAGTACTTC	CATSRGSAGEEEQYF
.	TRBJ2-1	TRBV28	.	TGTGCCAGCAGCCTGAGATACAATGAGCAGTTCTTC	CASSLRYNEQFF
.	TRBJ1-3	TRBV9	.	TGTGCCAGCAGGGGAACGGGGGGTGCTGGAAACACCATATATTTT	CASRGTGGAGNTIYF
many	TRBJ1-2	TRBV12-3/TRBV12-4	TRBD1	TGTGCCTCCGGACAGGGAGGCTATGGCTACACCTTC	CASGQGGYGYTF
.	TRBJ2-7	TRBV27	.	TGTGCCAGCAGGCCACGGGACAAAGCCTACGAGCAGTACTTC	CASRPRDKAYEQYF
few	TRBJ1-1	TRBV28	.	TGTGCCAGCAAGAGGACAACGAACACTGAAGCTTTCTTT	CASKRTTNTEAFF
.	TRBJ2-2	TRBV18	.	TGTGCCAGCTCACCACTAGTCAACACCGGGGAGCTGTTTTTT	CASSPLVNTGELFF
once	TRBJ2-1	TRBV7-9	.	TGTGCCAGCAGCCCGGACTCGCCAGGAGAGCAGTTCTTC	CASSPDSPGEQFF
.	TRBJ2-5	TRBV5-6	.	TGTGCCAGCAGCTTGAGTCAGTTCCAAGAGACCCAGTACTTC	CASSLSQFQETQYF
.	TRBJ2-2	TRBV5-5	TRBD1	TGTGCCAGCAGCTTGATGCAGGGGGCGGGCACCGGGGAGCTGTTTTTT	CASSLMQGAGTGELFF
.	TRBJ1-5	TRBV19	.	TGTGCCAGTAGTATAGCGATTGGGCAGGCAGTTCGCAATCAGCCCCAGCATTTT	CASSIAIGQAVRNQPQHF
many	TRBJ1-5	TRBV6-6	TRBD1	TGTGCCAGCAGTGCTACAGGGGGCAATCAGCCCCAGCATTTT	CASSATGGNQPQHF
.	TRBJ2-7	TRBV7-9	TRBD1	TGTGCCAGCAGCCGAACAGGGGGCCCCTACGAGCAGTACTTC	CASSRTGGPYEQYF
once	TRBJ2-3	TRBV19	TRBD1	TGTGCCAGTAGGTCGGGGACAGGGGGCGCAGATACGCAGTATTTT	CASRSGTGGADTQYF
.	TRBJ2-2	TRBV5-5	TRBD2	TGTGCCAGCAGCGTCTCTAGCGGGGGGGCCTCCAGGGAGCTGTTTTTT	CASSVSSGGASRELFF
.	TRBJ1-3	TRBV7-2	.	TGTGCCAGCAGCTCCGGGAGGGGGTACACCATATATTTT	CASSSGRGYTIYF
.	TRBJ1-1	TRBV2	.	TGTGCCAGCAGGTCGGGTGGGCTAGGGGCTGAAGCTTTCTTT	CASRSGGLGAEAFF
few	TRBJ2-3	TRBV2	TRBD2	TGTGCCAGCAGGCTAGCGGGGGGGCCGTCAGATACGCAGTATTTT	CASRLAGGPSDTQYF
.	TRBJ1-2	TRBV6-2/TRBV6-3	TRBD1	TGTGCCAGCAGCCACGAGACAGGGGGCATCGACTATGGCTACACCTTC	CASSHETGGIDYGYTF
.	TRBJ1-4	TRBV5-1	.	TGCGCCAGCAGCAAGGGGTCCACAACTAATGAAAAACTGTTTTTT	CASSKGSTTNEKLFF
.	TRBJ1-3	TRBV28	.	TGTGCCAGCAGTCCGGGGGGACTCCCCTCTGGAAACACCATATATTTT	CASSPGGLPSGNTIYF
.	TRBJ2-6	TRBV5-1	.	TGCGCCAGCAGCTTGGTGGCAGGGCCCTCTGGGGCCAACGTCCTGACTTTC	CASSLVAGPSGANVLTF
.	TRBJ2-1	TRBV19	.	TGTGCCAGTAGTATAGGACTATCCGGCAATGAGCAGTTCTTC	CASSIGLSGNEQFF